The entry below describes one T cell receptor (beta chain). Its antigen is currently unknown. It was with 60 Vbeta and 13 Jbeta primers that the PCR ran. Sequenced by immunoSEQ multiplex PCR; TCRdb stores in-frame clones only, minus some. This sample yields approximately 120,000 clones, of which roughly 70% are seen a single time; about 5.7% belongs to the top ten. The data derive from a study of cytomegalovirus exposure and HLA in healthy donors. Findings and limits, study-wide: Later work found that TCR association rates differed between HLA loci; DRB1 had the most and HLA-C the fewest. Presence/absence analyses treated sequencing depth as roughly uniform across donors.

This TCR derives from a woman aged 70-85 years in good health and CMV-seropositive. The sequenced material came from PBMCs.

The CDR3, as DNA: TGTGCCAGCAGCTTAGATAACTACCGGGGGGAGACCCAGTACTTC. This encodes CASSLDNYRGETQYF. The V gene is TRBV7-2, the J gene TRBJ2-5; perhaps TRBD2 as D (6 bases). Germline CDR1 reads SGHTA; CDR2 reads FQGNSA. The CDR3 has 15 amino acids. V was shortened by 1 base and J by 5 bases, with 14 bases between the two germline ends.